This TCR beta chain came from a study of control samples from healthy donors and cancer patients. Sequenced by immunoSEQ multiplex PCR; TCRdb stores in-frame clones only, minus some. The sample includes roughly 140,000 clones, roughly 92% of them seen just once. The CDR3 runs 14 residues. Germline assignment: CDR1 SGHRS and CDR2 YFSETQ. Trimming at V came to 0 bases and at J to 9 bases, leaving 8 bases not matched to a gene. This receptor was obtained from a man in his fifties or sixties in good health. V usage is TRBV5-1 and J usage is TRBJ1-1; TRBD1 matches 7 bases. Sequencing was performed on blood. This CDR3 reads CASSLVGGPTQAFF. CDR3 DNA: TGCGCCAGCAGCTTGGTAGGGGGCCCGACCCAAGCTTTCTTT.